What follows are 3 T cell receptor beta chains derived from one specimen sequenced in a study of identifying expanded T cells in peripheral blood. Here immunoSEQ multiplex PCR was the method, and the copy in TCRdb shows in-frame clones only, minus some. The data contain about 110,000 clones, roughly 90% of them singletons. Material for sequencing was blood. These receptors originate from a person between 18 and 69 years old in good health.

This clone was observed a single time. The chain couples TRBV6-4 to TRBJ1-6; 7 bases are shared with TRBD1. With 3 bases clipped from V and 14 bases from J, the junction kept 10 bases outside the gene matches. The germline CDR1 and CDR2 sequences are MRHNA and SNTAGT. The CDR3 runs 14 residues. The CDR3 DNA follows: TGTGCCAGCAGTGAAGGACAGGTCCGGTCGGCCCTCCACTTT. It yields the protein CASSEGQVRSALHF.

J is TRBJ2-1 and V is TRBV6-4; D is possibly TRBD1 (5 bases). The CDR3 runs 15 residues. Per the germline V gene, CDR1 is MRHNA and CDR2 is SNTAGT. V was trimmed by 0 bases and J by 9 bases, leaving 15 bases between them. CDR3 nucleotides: TGTGCCAGCAGTGACTCCGCGACAGAAATAACTGAGCAGTTCTTC. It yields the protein CASSDSATEITEQFF.

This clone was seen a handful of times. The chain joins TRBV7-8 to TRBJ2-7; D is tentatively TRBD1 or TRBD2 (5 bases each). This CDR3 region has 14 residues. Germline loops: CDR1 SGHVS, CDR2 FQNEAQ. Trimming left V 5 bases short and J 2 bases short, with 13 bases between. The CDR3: CASSPGRFTYEQYF. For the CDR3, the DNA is TGTGCCAGCAGCCCGGGACGGTTTACCTACGAGCAGTACTTC. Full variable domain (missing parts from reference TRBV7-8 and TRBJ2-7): GAGVSQSPRYKVAKRGQDVALRCDPISGHVSLFWYQQALGQGPEFLTYFQNEAQLDKSGLPSDRFFAERPEGSVSTLKIQRTQQEDSAVYLCASSPGRFTYEQYFGPGTRLTVT.